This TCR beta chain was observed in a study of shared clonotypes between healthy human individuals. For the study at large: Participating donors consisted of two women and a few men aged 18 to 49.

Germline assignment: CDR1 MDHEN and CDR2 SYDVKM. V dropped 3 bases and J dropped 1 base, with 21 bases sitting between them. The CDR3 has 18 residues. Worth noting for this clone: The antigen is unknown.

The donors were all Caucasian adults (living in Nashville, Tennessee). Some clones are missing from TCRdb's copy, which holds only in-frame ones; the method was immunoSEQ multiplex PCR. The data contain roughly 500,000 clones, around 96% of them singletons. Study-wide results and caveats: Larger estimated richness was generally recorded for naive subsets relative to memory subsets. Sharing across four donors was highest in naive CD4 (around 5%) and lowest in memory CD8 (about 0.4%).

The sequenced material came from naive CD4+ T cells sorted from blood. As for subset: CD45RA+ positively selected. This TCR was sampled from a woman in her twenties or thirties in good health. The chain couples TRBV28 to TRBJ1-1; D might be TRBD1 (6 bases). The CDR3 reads CASSFWSGGDFENTEAFF. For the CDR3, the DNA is TGTGCCAGCAGTTTTTGGTCCGGGGGCGACTTTGAGAACACTGAAGCTTTCTTT.